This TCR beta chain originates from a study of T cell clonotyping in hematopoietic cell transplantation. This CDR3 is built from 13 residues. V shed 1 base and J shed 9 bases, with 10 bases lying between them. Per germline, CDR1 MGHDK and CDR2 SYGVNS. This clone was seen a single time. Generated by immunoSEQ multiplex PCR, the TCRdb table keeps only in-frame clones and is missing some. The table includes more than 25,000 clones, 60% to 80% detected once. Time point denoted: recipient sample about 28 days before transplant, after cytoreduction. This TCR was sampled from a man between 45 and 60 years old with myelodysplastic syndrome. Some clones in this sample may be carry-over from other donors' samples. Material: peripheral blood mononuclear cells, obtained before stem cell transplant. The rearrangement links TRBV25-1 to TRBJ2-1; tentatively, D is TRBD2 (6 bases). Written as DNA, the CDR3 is TGTGCCAGCAGTGAATTGGGGGGTGCTGAGCAGTTCTTC. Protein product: CASSELGGAEQFF.